The sequence of this T cell receptor beta chain was determined in a study of blood T cell repertoires in COVID-19. The data were produced by immunoSEQ multiplex PCR, yet TCRdb's version contains in-frame clones alone and is incomplete. Of approximately 130,000 clones listed, approximately 86% are singletons. Sequencing was performed on PBMCs or T cells enriched from blood (not recorded which). The clonotype comes from a woman aged 50 to 65 who had recovered from COVID-19.

The DNA of the CDR3 is TGTGCCAGCAGCTTTAGTGGGGCCACAGATACGCAGTATTTT. Its translation is CASSFSGATDTQYF. The gene calls are TRBV7-9 and TRBJ2-3; possibly TRBD1 for D (5 bases). Trimming shortened V by 3 bases and J by 2 bases, and 9 bases separated the two germline ends. Germline V gene sequence: CDR1 SEHNR, CDR2 FQNEAQ (reference sequence). The CDR3 loop spans 14 amino acids. The whole variable domain, filled in from reference TRBV7-9 and TRBJ2-3, reads DTGVSQNPRHKITKRGQNVTFRCDPISEHNRLYWYRQTLGQGPEFLTYFQNEAQLEKSRLLSDRFSAERPKGSFSTLEIQRTEQGDSAMYLCASSFSGATDTQYFGPGTRLTVL.